This T cell receptor (beta chain) was captured in a study of T cells after yellow fever vaccination. Study information: Fractions containing few cells were prepared with SMART-Seq v4 Ultra Low Input.

The study made its TCR cDNA through 5'RACE template switching. That step introduced a universal primer site along with UMIs. TCRdb re-analysed the 5' RACE reads in MiXCR, keeping a single row per CDR3 protein. Among approximately 250,000 distinct CDR3 sequences, 6.7% were seen once, and the ten largest hold approximately 1%. The CDR3 is 12 amino acids long, termini counted. Per germline, CDR1 GTSNPN and CDR2 SVGIG (reference sequence). Comment on this clonotype: No conserved phenylalanine or tryptophan ends this CDR3, so it is likely a read error. The limits of the CDR3 on the DNA are not certain, so only TCRdb's listed CDR3 is given.

The sequenced sample was CD4+ T cells sorted from PBMCs, obtained on the day of the yellow fever booster vaccination. The chain employs TRBV30 and TRBJ2-1; no DNA check was done on the table's D call, TRBD1. The receptor was isolated from a man between 25 and 39 years old who received the YFV17D yellow fever vaccine. The CDR3 sequence is CAWSVLVGQVLL.